The table lists the clone carrying this TCR beta chain with a count of one. The antigen is undetermined. This sample stems from a study of cytomegalovirus exposure and HLA in healthy donors. Regarding the study as a whole: An analysis was carried out later, and it reportedly showed fewer N-insertions in an Asian-associated ancestry cluster than the approximately 610-donor mean. One variant, a missense change in DCLRE1C, was linked in a later analysis to TCR beta V- and J-gene trimming.

Likely unrecorded immune exposures existed in these nominally healthy donors. The germline CDR1 and CDR2 sequences are MNHEY and SMNVEV (reference sequence). This CDR3 is built from 14 residues. V lost 2 bases to trimming and J lost 4 bases; unmatched junction nucleotides: 0. PCR amplification relied on 60 Vbeta primers (plus 13 Jbeta primers). Profiling relied on immunoSEQ multiplex PCR, and the TCRdb table lists in-frame clones only, not all of them. The table includes 190,000 or so clones, 75% to 85% detected once. Material: PBMCs. The origin of this receptor is a boy aged 5-17 years in good health and CMV-seronegative. The V call is TRBV27, the J call TRBJ2-7; TRBD2 matches at 12 bases. The CDR3 DNA follows: TGTGCCAGCAGTTTAACTAGCGGGAGGTACGAGCAGTACTTC. Residues: CASSLTSGRYEQYF.